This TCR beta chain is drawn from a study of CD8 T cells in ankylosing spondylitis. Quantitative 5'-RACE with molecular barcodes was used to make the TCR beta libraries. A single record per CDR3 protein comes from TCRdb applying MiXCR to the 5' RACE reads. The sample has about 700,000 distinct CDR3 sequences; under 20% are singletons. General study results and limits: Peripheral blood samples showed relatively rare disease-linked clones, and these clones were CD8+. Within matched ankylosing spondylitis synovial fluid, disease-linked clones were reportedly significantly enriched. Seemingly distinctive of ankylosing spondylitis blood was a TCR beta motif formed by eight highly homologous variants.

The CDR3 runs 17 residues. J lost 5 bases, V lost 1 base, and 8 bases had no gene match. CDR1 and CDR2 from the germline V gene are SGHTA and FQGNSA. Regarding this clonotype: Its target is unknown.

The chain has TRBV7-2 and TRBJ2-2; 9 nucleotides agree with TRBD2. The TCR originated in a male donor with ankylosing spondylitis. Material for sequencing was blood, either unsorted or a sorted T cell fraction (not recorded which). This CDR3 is CASSLVGLAGSTGELFF. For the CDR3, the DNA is TGTGCCAGCAGCTTAGTAGGGCTAGCGGGAAGTACCGGGGAGCTGTTTTTT.